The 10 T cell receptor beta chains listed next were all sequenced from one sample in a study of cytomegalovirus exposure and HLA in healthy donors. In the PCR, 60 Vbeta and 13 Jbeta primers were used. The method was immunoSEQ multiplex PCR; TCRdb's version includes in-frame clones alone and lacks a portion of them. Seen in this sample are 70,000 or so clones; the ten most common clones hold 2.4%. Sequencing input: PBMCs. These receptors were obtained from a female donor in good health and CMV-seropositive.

As DNA, the CDR3 is TGTGCCAGCAGTGAACTTAGCGGGAGGAGCAGCTCCTACAATGAGCAGTTCTTC. It is translated as CASSELSGRSSSYNEQFF. The chain combines TRBV6-1 with TRBJ2-1; 10 nucleotides agree with TRBD2. The CDR3 totals 18 residues. The trim removed 2 bases at V and 0 bases at J, leaving 7 bases unmatched. Germline loops: CDR1 MNHNS, CDR2 SASEGT.

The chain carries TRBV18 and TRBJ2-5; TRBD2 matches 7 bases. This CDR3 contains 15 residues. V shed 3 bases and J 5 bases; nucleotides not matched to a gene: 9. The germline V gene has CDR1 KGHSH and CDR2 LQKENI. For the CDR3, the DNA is TGTGCCAGCTCACCCCCACTAGCGCCCGGGGAGACCCAGTACTTC. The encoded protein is CASSPPLAPGETQYF. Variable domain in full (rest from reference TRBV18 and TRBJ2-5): NAGVMQNPRHLVRRRGQEARLRCSPMKGHSHVYWYRQLPEEGLKFMVYLQKENIIDESGMPKERFSAEFPKEGPSILRIQQVVRGDSAAYFCASSPPLAPGETQYFGPGTRLLVL.

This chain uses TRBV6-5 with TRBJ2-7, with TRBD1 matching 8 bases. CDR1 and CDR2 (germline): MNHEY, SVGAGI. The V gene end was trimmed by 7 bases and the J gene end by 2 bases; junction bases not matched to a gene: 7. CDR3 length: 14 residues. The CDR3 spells CASTTGDRPYEQYF. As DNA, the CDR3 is TGTGCCAGCACCACCGGGGACAGGCCCTACGAGCAGTACTTC.

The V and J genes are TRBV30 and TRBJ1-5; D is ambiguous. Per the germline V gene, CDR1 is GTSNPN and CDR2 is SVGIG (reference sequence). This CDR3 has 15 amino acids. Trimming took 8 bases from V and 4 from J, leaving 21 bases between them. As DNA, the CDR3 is TGTGCCGGGTGCGAAGCGGCGGGAGGGAATCAGCCCCAGCATTTT. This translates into CAGCEAAGGNQPQHF.

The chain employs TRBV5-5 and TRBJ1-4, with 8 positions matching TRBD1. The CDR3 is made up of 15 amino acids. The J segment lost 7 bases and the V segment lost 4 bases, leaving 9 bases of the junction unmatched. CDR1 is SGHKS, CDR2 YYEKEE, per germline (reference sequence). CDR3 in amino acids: CASSPGTGAGEKLFF. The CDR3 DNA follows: TGTGCCAGCAGCCCAGGGACAGGTGCGGGTGAAAAACTGTTTTTT.

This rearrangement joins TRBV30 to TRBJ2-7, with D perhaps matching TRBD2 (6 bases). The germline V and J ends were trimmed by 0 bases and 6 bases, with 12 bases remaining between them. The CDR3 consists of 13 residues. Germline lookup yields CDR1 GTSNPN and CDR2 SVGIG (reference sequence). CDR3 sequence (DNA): TGTGCCTGGAGTGTACTGGGAGGTGGCGAGCAGTACTTC. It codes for CAWSVLGGGEQYF.

CDR3 sequence: CASSLARGPPYEQYF. The CDR3 nucleotides are TGTGCCAGCAGCTTAGCGAGAGGGCCTCCCTACGAGCAGTACTTC. The chain carries TRBV7-2 and TRBJ2-7; perhaps TRBD2 as D (5 bases). Germline V gene data show CDR1 as SGHTA and CDR2 as FQGNSA. This CDR3 is built from 15 residues. Trimming took 0 bases from V and 2 from J, leaving 11 bases between them.

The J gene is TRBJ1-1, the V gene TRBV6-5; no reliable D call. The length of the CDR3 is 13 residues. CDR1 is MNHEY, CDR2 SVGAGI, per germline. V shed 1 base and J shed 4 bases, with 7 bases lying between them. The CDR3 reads CASSYFMSTEAFF. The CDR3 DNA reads TGTGCCAGCAGTTACTTTATGAGCACTGAAGCTTTCTTT.

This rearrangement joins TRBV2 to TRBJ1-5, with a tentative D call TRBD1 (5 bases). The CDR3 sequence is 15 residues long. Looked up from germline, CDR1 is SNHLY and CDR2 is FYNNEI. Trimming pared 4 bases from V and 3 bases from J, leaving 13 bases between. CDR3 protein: CASSGGIGANQPQHF. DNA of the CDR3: TGTGCCAGCAGTGGGGGTATAGGGGCCAATCAGCCCCAGCATTTT. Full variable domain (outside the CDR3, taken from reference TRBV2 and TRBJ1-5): EPEVTQTPSHQVTQMGQEVILRCVPISNHLYFYWYRQILGQKVEFLVSFYNNEISEKSEIFDDQFSVERPDGSNFTLKIRSTKLEDSAMYFCASSGGIGANQPQHFGDGTRLSIL.

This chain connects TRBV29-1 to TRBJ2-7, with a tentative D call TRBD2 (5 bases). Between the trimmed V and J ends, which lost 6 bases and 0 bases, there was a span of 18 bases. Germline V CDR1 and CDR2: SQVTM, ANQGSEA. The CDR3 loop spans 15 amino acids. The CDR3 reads CSVALPSGSSYEQYF. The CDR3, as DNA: TGCAGCGTAGCCCTCCCCAGCGGAAGCTCCTACGAGCAGTACTTC.